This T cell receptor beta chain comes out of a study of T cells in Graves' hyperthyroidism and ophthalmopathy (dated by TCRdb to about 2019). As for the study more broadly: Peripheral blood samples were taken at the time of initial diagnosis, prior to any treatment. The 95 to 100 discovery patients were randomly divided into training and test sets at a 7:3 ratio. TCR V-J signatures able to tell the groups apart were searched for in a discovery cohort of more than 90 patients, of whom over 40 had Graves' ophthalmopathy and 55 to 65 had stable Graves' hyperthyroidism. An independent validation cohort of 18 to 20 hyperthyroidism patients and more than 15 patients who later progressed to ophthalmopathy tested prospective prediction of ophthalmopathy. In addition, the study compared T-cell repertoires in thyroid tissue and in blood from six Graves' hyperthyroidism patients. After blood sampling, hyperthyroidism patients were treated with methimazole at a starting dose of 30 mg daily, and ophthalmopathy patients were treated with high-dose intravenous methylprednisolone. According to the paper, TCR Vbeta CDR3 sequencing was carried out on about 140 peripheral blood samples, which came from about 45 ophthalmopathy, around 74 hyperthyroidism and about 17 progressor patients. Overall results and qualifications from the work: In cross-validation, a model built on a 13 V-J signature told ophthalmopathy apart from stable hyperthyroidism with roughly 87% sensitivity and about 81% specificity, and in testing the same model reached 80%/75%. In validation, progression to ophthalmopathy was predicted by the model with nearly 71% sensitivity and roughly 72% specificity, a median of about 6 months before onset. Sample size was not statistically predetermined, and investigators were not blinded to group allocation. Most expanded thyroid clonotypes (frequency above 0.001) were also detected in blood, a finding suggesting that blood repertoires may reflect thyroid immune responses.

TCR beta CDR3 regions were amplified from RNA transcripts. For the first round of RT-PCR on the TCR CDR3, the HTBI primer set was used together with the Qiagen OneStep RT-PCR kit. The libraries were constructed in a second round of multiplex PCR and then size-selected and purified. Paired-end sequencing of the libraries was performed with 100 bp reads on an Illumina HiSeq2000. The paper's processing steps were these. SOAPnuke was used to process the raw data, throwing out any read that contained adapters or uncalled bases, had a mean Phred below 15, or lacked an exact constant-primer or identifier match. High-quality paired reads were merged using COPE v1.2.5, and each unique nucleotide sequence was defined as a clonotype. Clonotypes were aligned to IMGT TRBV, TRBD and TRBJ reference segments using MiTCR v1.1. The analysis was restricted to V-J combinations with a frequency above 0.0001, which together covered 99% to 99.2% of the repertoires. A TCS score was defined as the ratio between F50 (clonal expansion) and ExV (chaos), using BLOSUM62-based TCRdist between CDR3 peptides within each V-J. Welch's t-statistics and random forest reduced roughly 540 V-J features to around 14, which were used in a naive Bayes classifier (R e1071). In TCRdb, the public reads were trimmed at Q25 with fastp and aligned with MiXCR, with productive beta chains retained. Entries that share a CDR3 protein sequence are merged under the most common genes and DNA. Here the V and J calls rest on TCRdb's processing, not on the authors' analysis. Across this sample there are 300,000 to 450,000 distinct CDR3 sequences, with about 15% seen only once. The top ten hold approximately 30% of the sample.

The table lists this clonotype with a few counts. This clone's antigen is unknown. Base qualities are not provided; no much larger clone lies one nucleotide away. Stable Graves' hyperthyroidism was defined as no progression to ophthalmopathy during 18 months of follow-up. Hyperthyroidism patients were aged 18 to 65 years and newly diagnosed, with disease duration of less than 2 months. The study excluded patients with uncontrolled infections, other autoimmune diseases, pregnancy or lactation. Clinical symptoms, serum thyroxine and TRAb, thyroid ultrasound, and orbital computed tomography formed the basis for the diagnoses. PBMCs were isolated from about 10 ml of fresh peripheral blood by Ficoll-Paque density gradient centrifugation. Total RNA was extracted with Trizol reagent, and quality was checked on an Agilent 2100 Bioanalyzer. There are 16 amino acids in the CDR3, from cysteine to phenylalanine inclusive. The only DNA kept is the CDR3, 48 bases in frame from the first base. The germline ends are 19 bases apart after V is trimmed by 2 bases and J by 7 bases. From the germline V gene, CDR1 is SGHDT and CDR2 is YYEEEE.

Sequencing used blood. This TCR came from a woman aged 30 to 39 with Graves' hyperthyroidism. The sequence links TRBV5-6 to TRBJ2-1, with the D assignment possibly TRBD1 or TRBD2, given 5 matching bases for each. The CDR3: CASSLKALEGWNEQFF. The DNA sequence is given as TGTGCCAGCAGCTTAAAGGCTCTAGAGGGGTGGAATGAGCAGTTCTTC.